The rows below give T cell receptor beta chains drawn from one sample of a study of cytomegalovirus exposure and HLA in healthy donors. Data came from immunoSEQ multiplex PCR; TCRdb stores just in-frame clones and leaves some out. The sample lists about 82,000 clones, about 78% occurring once. The specimen sequenced was PBMCs. These receptors were collected from a man between 45 and 60 years old in good health and CMV-seronegative. Both conserved end residues are part of each CDR3. The order of the fields is D gene, V gene, clone size, J gene, CDR3 protein, CDR3 DNA. The D gene is left open where the match is weak. Clone size is not always given. Where it is, it says once, few, many or a class for expanded clones.

D: TRBD1; V: TRBV6-5; size: -; J: TRBJ2-2; CDR3: CASRSGTGGAGELFF; DNA: TGTGCCAGCAGATCCGGGACAGGGGGGGCCGGGGAGCTGTTTTTT
D: -; V: TRBV13; size: once; J: TRBJ1-6; CDR3: CASSPYRAGSSPLHF; DNA: TGTGCCAGCAGCCCGTATCGGGCAGGGTCCTCACCCCTCCACTTT
D: TRBD1; V: TRBV10-3; size: -; J: TRBJ1-6; CDR3: CAISSQGELNSPLHF; DNA: TGTGCCATCAGTTCTCAGGGGGAACTTAATTCACCCCTCCACTTT
D: TRBD1; V: TRBV6-6; size: -; J: TRBJ1-1; CDR3: CASSFTGDVEAFF; DNA: TGTGCCAGCAGTTTTACAGGGGATGTCGAAGCTTTCTTT
D: TRBD2; V: TRBV15; size: -; J: TRBJ2-3; CDR3: CATSGDVSGGRDTQYF; DNA: TGTGCCACCAGCGGAGACGTTAGCGGGGGGAGAGATACGCAGTATTTT
D: TRBD1; V: TRBV5-1; size: few; J: TRBJ2-5; CDR3: CASSLGTGGRETQYF; DNA: TGCGCCAGCAGCTTGGGGACAGGGGGCAGGGAGACCCAGTACTTC
D: -; V: TRBV30; size: -; J: TRBJ1-1; CDR3: CAWSNEQTGNTEAFF; DNA: TGTGCCTGGAGTAACGAACAGACAGGGAACACTGAAGCTTTCTTT
D: TRBD1; V: TRBV7-9; size: -; J: TRBJ1-6; CDR3: CASRPNQGAGSPLHF; DNA: TGTGCCAGCAGACCTAATCAGGGGGCCGGTTCACCCCTCCACTTT
D: TRBD2; V: TRBV7-3; size: -; J: TRBJ2-1; CDR3: CASSSGTSGVHEQFF; DNA: TGTGCCAGCAGCTCCGGGACTAGCGGGGTTCATGAGCAGTTCTTC
D: TRBD1; V: TRBV11-2; size: -; J: TRBJ2-1; CDR3: CASSPWGQLTYNEQFF; DNA: TGTGCCAGCAGCCCGTGGGGACAGCTAACCTACAATGAGCAGTTCTTC
D: TRBD1; V: TRBV2; size: -; J: TRBJ1-6; CDR3: CASTGQGTWNSPLHF; DNA: TGTGCCAGCACTGGACAGGGGACTTGGAATTCACCCCTCCACTTT
D: TRBD1; V: TRBV5-4; size: -; J: TRBJ1-6; CDR3: CASSSDQLGTDNSPLHF; DNA: TGTGCCAGCAGCTCCGACCAGCTTGGGACAGATAATTCACCCCTCCACTTT
D: TRBD1; V: TRBV19; size: -; J: TRBJ1-2; CDR3: CASSLRPTGVMYGYTF; DNA: TGTGCCAGTAGCCTACGCCCGACAGGGGTTATGTATGGCTACACCTTC